The next 8 T cell receptor beta chains were all read from a single sample in a study of beta chain features in type 1 diabetes. Expressed TCRB transcripts were sequenced, since all the RNA that had been isolated was reverse transcribed. Clones were sequenced by immunoSEQ multiplex PCR, and TCRdb holds only the in-frame ones, with some missing. The sample lists roughly 300,000 clones; roughly 15% were seen once. The source material was central memory CD4+ T cells from blood. Every receptor here comes from a man aged 25 to 45 in good health.

The chain has TRBV20-1 and TRBJ2-1; TRBD1 is a possible D gene (6 bases). The CDR3 has 11 amino acids. Germline lookup yields CDR1 DFQATT and CDR2 SNEGSKA (reference sequence). Trimming left V 7 bases short and J 7 bases short, with 11 bases between. The CDR3 coding sequence is TGCAGTGTAGCACAGGGAAATGAGCAGTTCTTC. This translates into CSVAQGNEQFF.

The chain is built from TRBV29-1 and TRBJ2-5, with D uncertain. The CDR3 length is 13 residues. From germline, CDR1 is SQVTM and CDR2 ANQGSEA. Trimming removed 3 bases from V and 4 bases from J, with 12 bases in between. The CDR3 region is CSVDPASGETQYF. CDR3 DNA sequence: TGCAGCGTTGATCCTGCTTCAGGAGAGACCCAGTACTTC.

CDR3 amino acids: CASRFGARGAEQYF. The CDR3 region has the DNA TGTGCCAGCAGGTTCGGGGCGAGAGGAGCCGAGCAGTACTTC. The chain is built from TRBV27 and TRBJ2-5; the D gene could be TRBD1 or TRBD2 (5 bases each). The tail of the sequence fits TRBJ2-7 better, so the J call may be wrong. Germline CDR1 is MNHEY and CDR2 is SMNVEV (reference sequence). The length of the CDR3 is 14 residues.

This clone occurred a few times. V gene TRBV7-8 combines with J gene TRBJ1-5; D remains ambiguous. Germline V gene data show CDR1 as SGHVS and CDR2 as FQNEAQ. V was cut by 3 bases and J by 0 bases, with 9 bases left in between. The CDR3 is made up of 15 amino acids. Written as DNA, the CDR3 is TGTGCCAGCAGCTTTTCTCTGGATAGCAATCAGCCCCAGCATTTT. It is translated as CASSFSLDSNQPQHF.

This clone was found a few times. V gene TRBV6-1 combines with J gene TRBJ2-3, with D possibly being TRBD2 (6 bases). V lost 0 bases and J 0 bases, leaving 10 bases between the germline ends. Germline CDR1 MNHNS, CDR2 SASEGT. The CDR3 sequence is 16 residues long. The CDR3 sequence: CASSEARRASTDTQYF. CDR3 sequence (DNA): TGTGCCAGCAGTGAAGCGCGGAGGGCGAGCACAGATACGCAGTATTTT.

This clone ranks as large (0.1 to 1%). The chain couples TRBV15 to TRBJ2-5, with D possibly TRBD1 on 7 matching bases. Trimming removed 1 base at V and 1 base at J, with 13 bases between. Germline CDR1 reads LNHNV; CDR2 reads YYDKDF (reference sequence). This CDR3 has 16 residues. The CDR3 bases are TGTGCCACCAGCAGAGTGGAGGGGGCCTTCCAAGAGACCCAGTACTTC. Its translation is CATSRVEGAFQETQYF.

In this sample, this clone turned up a few times. The chain carries TRBV19 and TRBJ1-4; D is possibly TRBD1 (6 bases). V was cut by 7 bases and J by 7 bases, with 25 bases left in between. The CDR3 totals 17 residues. Looked up from germline, CDR1 is LNHDA and CDR2 is SQIVND (reference sequence). The CDR3 loop is CASTKSRGGRGGEKLFF. The DNA for the CDR3 is TGTGCCAGTACCAAATCCCGCGGGGGGCGCGGGGGTGAAAAACTGTTTTTT.

The chain carries TRBV7-2 and TRBJ2-1; 9 nucleotides match TRBD2. This CDR3 region has 15 residues. Germline CDR1 reads SGHTA; CDR2 reads FQGNSA. Losses at the gene ends were 4 bases for V and 10 bases for J; bases not matched to a gene: 11. The CDR3 reads CASSSNLAGILEQFF. CDR3 nucleotides: TGTGCCAGCAGCTCAAATCTAGCGGGGATATTGGAGCAGTTCTTC. Complete variable domain (other parts from reference TRBV7-2 and TRBJ2-1): GAGVSQSPSNKVTEKGKDVELRCDPISGHTALYWYRQSLGQGLEFLIYFQGNSAPDKSGLPSDRFSAERTGGSVSTLTIQRTQQEDSAVYLCASSSNLAGILEQFFGPGTRLTVL.